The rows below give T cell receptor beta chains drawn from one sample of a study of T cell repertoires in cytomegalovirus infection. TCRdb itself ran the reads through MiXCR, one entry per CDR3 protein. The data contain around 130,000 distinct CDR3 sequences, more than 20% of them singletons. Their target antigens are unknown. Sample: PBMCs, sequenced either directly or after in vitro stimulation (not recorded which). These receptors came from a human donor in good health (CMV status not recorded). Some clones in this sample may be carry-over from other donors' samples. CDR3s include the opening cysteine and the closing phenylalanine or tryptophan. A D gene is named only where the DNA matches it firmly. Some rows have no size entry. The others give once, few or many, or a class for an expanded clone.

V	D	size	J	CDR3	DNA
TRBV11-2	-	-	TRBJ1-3	CASSLQGFAQGTIYF	TGTGCCAGCAGCTTACAGGGTTTCGCCCAGGGCACCATATATTTT
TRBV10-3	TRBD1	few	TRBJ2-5	CAISESSRGPETQYF	TGTGCCATCAGTGAGTCTAGCAGGGGGCCGGAGACCCAGTACTTC
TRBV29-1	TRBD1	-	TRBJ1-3	CSVGGTGDNTGNTIYF	TGCAGCGTGGGTGGGACAGGGGATAATACTGGAAACACCATATATTTT
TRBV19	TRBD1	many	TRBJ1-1	CASSPGGTNTEAFF	TGTGCCAGTAGTCCAGGGGGCACGAACACTGAAGCTTTCTTT
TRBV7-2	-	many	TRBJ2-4	CASSGSRVTKNIQYF	TGTGCCAGCAGCGGATCCAGGGTCACCAAAAACATTCAGTACTTC
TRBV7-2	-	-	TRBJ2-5	CASSLTAAQETQYF	TGTGCCAGCAGCTTGACGGCTGCGCAAGAGACCCAGTACTTC
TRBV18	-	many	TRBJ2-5	CASSPDEETQYF	TGTGCCAGCTCACCAGACGAAGAGACCCAGTACTTC
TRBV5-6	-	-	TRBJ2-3	CASSFELDTQYF	TGTGCCAGCAGCTTTGAATTGGATACGCAGTATTTT
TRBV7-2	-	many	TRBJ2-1	CASSPGWLAESSYNEQFF	TGTGCCAGCAGCCCGGGATGGCTGGCGGAAAGCTCCTACAATGAGCAGTTCTTC
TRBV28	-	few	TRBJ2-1	CASSPDFNEQFF	TGTGCCAGCAGCCCGGACTTCAATGAGCAGTTCTTC
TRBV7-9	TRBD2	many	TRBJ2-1	CASSLAGGRANEQFF	TGTGCCAGCAGCTTAGCGGGCGGGAGGGCCAATGAGCAGTTCTTC
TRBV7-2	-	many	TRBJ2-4	CASSLVGVGQQAKNIQYF	TGTGCCAGCAGCTTAGTTGGGGTAGGGCAGCAAGCCAAAAACATTCAGTACTTC
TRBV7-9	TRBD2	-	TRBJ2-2	CASRPTSGSVGELFF	TGTGCCAGCAGGCCGACTAGCGGGAGCGTCGGGGAGCTGTTTTTT
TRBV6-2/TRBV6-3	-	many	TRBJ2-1	CASSPPGGLRNEQFF	TGTGCCAGCAGTCCTCCAGGGGGACTACGCAATGAGCAGTTCTTC
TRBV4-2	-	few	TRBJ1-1	CASSQGPSTEAFF	TGTGCCAGCAGCCAGGGACCCTCCACTGAAGCTTTCTTT
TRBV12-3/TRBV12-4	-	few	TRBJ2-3	CASSYQGTDTQYF	TGTGCCAGCAGTTACCAGGGCACAGATACGCAGTATTTT
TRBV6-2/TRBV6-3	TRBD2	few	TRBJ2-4	CASSWGGIQYF	TGTGCCAGCAGTTGGGGGGGCATTCAGTACTTC
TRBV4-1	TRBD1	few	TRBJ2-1	CASSQGGTGFNEQFF	TGCGCCAGCAGCCAAGGAGGGACAGGGTTCAATGAGCAGTTCTTC
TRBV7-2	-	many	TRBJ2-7	CASSPQLVGYEQYF	TGTGCCAGCAGCCCGCAGCTGGTCGGCTACGAGCAGTACTTC
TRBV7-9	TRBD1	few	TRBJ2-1	CASSFPGQVRGEQFF	TGTGCCAGCAGCTTCCCGGGACAGGTTAGGGGTGAGCAGTTCTTC
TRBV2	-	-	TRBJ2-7	CASRERLGPYEQYF	TGTGCCAGCAGGGAACGACTGGGACCCTACGAGCAGTACTTC
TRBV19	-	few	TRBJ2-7	CASSSRGRQPYEQYF	TGTGCCAGTAGTTCCCGGGGGAGACAGCCCTACGAGCAGTACTTC
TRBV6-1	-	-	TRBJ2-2	CASRGTQNTGELFF	TGTGCCAGCAGGGGCACCCAGAACACCGGGGAGCTGTTTTTT
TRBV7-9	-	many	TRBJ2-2	CASRPSSGTGELFF	TGTGCCAGCAGACCCAGCTCGGGCACCGGGGAGCTGTTTTTT
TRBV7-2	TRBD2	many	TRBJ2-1	CASSPASGLSYNEQFF	TGTGCCAGCAGCCCAGCTAGCGGCCTCTCCTACAATGAGCAGTTCTTC
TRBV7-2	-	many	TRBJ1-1	CASSLAAGLKNTEAFF	TGTGCCAGCAGCTTAGCAGCAGGGCTCAAGAACACTGAAGCTTTCTTT
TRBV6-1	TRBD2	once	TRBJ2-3	CASSRSSSGRGTDTQYF	TGTGCCAGCAGTCGAAGCTCTAGCGGGAGAGGCACAGATACGCAGTATTTT
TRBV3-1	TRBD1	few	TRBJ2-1	CASSLYRGYNEQFF	TGTGCCAGCAGCCTCTACAGGGGTTACAATGAGCAGTTCTTC
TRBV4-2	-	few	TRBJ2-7	CASSQFPLDRRYEQYF	TGTGCCAGCAGCCAATTTCCATTAGACAGGCGATACGAGCAGTACTTC
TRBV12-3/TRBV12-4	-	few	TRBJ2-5	CASSPGTKTETQYF	TGTGCCAGCAGTCCTGGGACCAAAACGGAGACCCAGTACTTC
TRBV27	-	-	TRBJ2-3	CASRLRSPRTDTQYF	TGTGCCAGCAGATTAAGATCTCCTCGTACAGATACGCAGTATTTT
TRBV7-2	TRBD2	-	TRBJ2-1	CASSPKLAGGPSEQFF	TGTGCCAGCAGCCCCAAACTAGCGGGAGGGCCTAGTGAGCAGTTCTTC
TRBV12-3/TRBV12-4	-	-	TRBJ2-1	CASRRQIGDNEQFF	TGTGCCAGCAGACGGCAAATTGGGGACAATGAGCAGTTCTTC
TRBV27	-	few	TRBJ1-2	CASSLGNGDYGYTF	TGTGCCAGCAGTTTAGGCAACGGGGACTATGGCTACACCTTC
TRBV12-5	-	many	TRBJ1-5	CASGLGAQPQHF	TGTGCTAGTGGTTTGGGCGCTCAGCCCCAGCATTTT
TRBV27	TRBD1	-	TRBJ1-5	CASRPTGRISNQPQHF	TGTGCCAGCAGACCGACAGGGCGGATTAGCAATCAGCCCCAGCATTTT
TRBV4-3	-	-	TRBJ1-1	CASSFRNTEAFF	TGCGCCAGCAGCTTTCGGAACACTGAAGCTTTCTTT
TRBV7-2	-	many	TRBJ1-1	CASSLAVGWGNTEAFF	TGTGCCAGCAGCTTAGCTGTGGGGTGGGGAAACACTGAAGCTTTCTTT
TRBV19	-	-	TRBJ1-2	CASTVGSYGYTF	TGTGCCAGTACGGTAGGGTCCTATGGCTACACCTTC